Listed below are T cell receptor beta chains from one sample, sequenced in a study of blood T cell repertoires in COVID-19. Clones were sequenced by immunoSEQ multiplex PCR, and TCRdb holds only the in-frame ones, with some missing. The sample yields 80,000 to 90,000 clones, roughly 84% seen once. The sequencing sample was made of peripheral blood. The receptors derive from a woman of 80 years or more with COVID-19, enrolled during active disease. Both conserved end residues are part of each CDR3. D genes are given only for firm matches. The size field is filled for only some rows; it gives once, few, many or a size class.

cdr3_nt: TGTGCCATCAGTGAGTCAGGGGGACCCATGAACACTGAAGCTTTCTTT; cdr3_aa: CAISESGGPMNTEAFF; v_call: TRBV10-3; clone_size: .; d_call: .; j_call: TRBJ1-1
cdr3_nt: TGTGCCAGCAGTTCCTACCCCCGGACAGGGACGATCTCTGGAAACACCATATATTTT; cdr3_aa: CASSSYPRTGTISGNTIYF; v_call: TRBV27; clone_size: .; d_call: TRBD1; j_call: TRBJ1-3
cdr3_nt: TGTGCCAGCAGCTTGTACGCCGAGGCTTTCTTT; cdr3_aa: CASSLYAEAFF; v_call: TRBV5-5; clone_size: .; d_call: .; j_call: TRBJ1-1
cdr3_nt: TGTGCCAGCAGCGAGCCAGCGGGGGATGGCTACACCTTC; cdr3_aa: CASSEPAGDGYTF; v_call: TRBV7-9; clone_size: .; d_call: .; j_call: TRBJ1-2
cdr3_nt: TGTGCCAGCAGCCGCTTCGGGGCTAGCGGGATCTCAGATACGCAGTATTTT; cdr3_aa: CASSRFGASGISDTQYF; v_call: TRBV11-2; clone_size: .; d_call: TRBD2; j_call: TRBJ2-3
cdr3_nt: TGTGCCAGCAGTGGATGGACAGGGGGGGATGAGCAGTTCTTC; cdr3_aa: CASSGWTGGDEQFF; v_call: TRBV28; clone_size: .; d_call: TRBD1; j_call: TRBJ2-1
cdr3_nt: TGTGCCAGCAGCTTTTATGTAGGGGTTTCAGAGACCCAGTACTTC; cdr3_aa: CASSFYVGVSETQYF; v_call: TRBV11-2; clone_size: .; d_call: .; j_call: TRBJ2-5
cdr3_nt: TGTGCCAGCTCACCATTCGGGACTTATAGCACAGATACGCAGTATTTT; cdr3_aa: CASSPFGTYSTDTQYF; v_call: TRBV18; clone_size: .; d_call: .; j_call: TRBJ2-3
cdr3_nt: TGTGCCAGTGGAACACAGGGACAGGGGCAAACTGACTATGGCTACACCTTC; cdr3_aa: CASGTQGQGQTDYGYTF; v_call: TRBV19; clone_size: .; d_call: TRBD1; j_call: TRBJ1-2
cdr3_nt: TGCGCCAGCAGCTCCCAGGGAGGGTCACCCCTCCACTTT; cdr3_aa: CASSSQGGSPLHF; v_call: TRBV5-1; clone_size: .; d_call: .; j_call: TRBJ1-6
cdr3_nt: TGTGCCAGCAGCCCCACGGTGACTAGCGGTTTCTACGAGCAGTACTTC; cdr3_aa: CASSPTVTSGFYEQYF; v_call: TRBV7-6; clone_size: few; d_call: TRBD2; j_call: TRBJ2-7
cdr3_nt: TGCGCCAGCAGCTTGCTTACTAGCGGGCACTCCTACGAGCAGTACTTC; cdr3_aa: CASSLLTSGHSYEQYF; v_call: TRBV5-1; clone_size: .; d_call: TRBD2; j_call: TRBJ2-7
cdr3_nt: TGTGCCAGCAGCCAAAAAGGGGGGACTAGCGGGTATACCTCCTACGAGCAGTACTTC; cdr3_aa: CASSQKGGTSGYTSYEQYF; v_call: TRBV3-1/TRBV3-2; clone_size: .; d_call: TRBD2; j_call: TRBJ2-7
cdr3_nt: TGTGCCAGTAGCCCCTGGGACAGGGCGCCCCTGGGCCAGTACTTC; cdr3_aa: CASSPWDRAPLGQYF; v_call: TRBV19; clone_size: .; d_call: TRBD1; j_call: TRBJ2-5
cdr3_nt: TGTGCCAGCAGTTCCGGGGACAGGGGGCGCGGTGGCTACACCTTC; cdr3_aa: CASSSGDRGRGGYTF; v_call: TRBV27; clone_size: .; d_call: TRBD1; j_call: TRBJ1-2
cdr3_nt: TGTGCCACCAGTGAAGGGGCTGGGTCAGATACGCAGTATTTT; cdr3_aa: CATSEGAGSDTQYF; v_call: TRBV24-1; clone_size: .; d_call: .; j_call: TRBJ2-3
cdr3_nt: TGTGCCAGCAGCCGACAGGGGGACGGCTATCAGCCCCAGCATTTT; cdr3_aa: CASSRQGDGYQPQHF; v_call: TRBV6-5; clone_size: .; d_call: TRBD1; j_call: TRBJ1-5
cdr3_nt: TGTGCCAGCAGCTTAGTTTACTCAGATACGCAGTATTTT; cdr3_aa: CASSLVYSDTQYF; v_call: TRBV7-2; clone_size: .; d_call: .; j_call: TRBJ2-3
cdr3_nt: TGTGCCAGTACTCCGACAGGGTTGCATGAAAAACTGTTTTTT; cdr3_aa: CASTPTGLHEKLFF; v_call: TRBV19; clone_size: .; d_call: TRBD1; j_call: TRBJ1-4
cdr3_nt: TGTGCCAGCAGCCCAGGGACAGCCTACGAGCAGTACTTC; cdr3_aa: CASSPGTAYEQYF; v_call: TRBV5-5; clone_size: .; d_call: TRBD1; j_call: TRBJ2-7
cdr3_nt: TGTGCCAGTAGTGTCGGACTAGCGGGCATCATTCCTGGCGAGCAGTACTTC; cdr3_aa: CASSVGLAGIIPGEQYF; v_call: TRBV19; clone_size: .; d_call: TRBD2; j_call: TRBJ2-7
cdr3_nt: TGTGCCAGCAGTTACATACACGGCTGGGTTGGGCGGGCCGAGACCCAGTACTTC; cdr3_aa: CASSYIHGWVGRAETQYF; v_call: TRBV6-2/TRBV6-3; clone_size: .; d_call: .; j_call: TRBJ2-5
cdr3_nt: TGCGCCAGCAGCTTTACAGGGTTCGTCTATGGCTACACCTTC; cdr3_aa: CASSFTGFVYGYTF; v_call: TRBV5-1; clone_size: .; d_call: .; j_call: TRBJ1-2
cdr3_nt: TGTGCCAGCAGTTTAGCCGGGGTCGAGACCCAGTACTTC; cdr3_aa: CASSLAGVETQYF; v_call: TRBV12-3/TRBV12-4; clone_size: .; d_call: .; j_call: TRBJ2-5
cdr3_nt: TGTGCCAGCAGTTACTTTTCGACAGGGGGCGAGCAGTACTTC; cdr3_aa: CASSYFSTGGEQYF; v_call: TRBV2; clone_size: once; d_call: TRBD1; j_call: TRBJ2-7
cdr3_nt: TGCGCCAGCAGCTTGGCCACGGGATTGGACACCGGGGAGCTGTTTTTT; cdr3_aa: CASSLATGLDTGELFF; v_call: TRBV5-1; clone_size: few; d_call: .; j_call: TRBJ2-2
cdr3_nt: TGTGCCAGCAGCTTGACAGGGAACACCATATATTTT; cdr3_aa: CASSLTGNTIYF; v_call: TRBV5-6; clone_size: .; d_call: .; j_call: TRBJ1-3
cdr3_nt: TGTGCCATCAGTGTACAGGCAACTGGAAACACCATATATTTT; cdr3_aa: CAISVQATGNTIYF; v_call: TRBV10-3; clone_size: .; d_call: .; j_call: TRBJ1-3
cdr3_nt: TGTGCCAGCAGCTCTTTCAGGGGTAGCAATTCACCCCTCCACTTT; cdr3_aa: CASSSFRGSNSPLHF; v_call: TRBV5-5; clone_size: .; d_call: .; j_call: TRBJ1-6
cdr3_nt: TGTGCCAGCAGATATCCGATGAGGGAAAAACTGTTTTTT; cdr3_aa: CASRYPMREKLFF; v_call: TRBV28; clone_size: .; d_call: .; j_call: TRBJ1-4
cdr3_nt: TGTGCCAGTAGTGCGGGATACCAGCAGAACGAGCAGTACTTC; cdr3_aa: CASSAGYQQNEQYF; v_call: TRBV19; clone_size: .; d_call: .; j_call: TRBJ2-7
cdr3_nt: TGTGCCAGCAGCGTCAGAGGGGATACGCAGTATTTT; cdr3_aa: CASSVRGDTQYF; v_call: TRBV9; clone_size: .; d_call: .; j_call: TRBJ2-3
cdr3_nt: TGTGCCAGCAGCCGGGGACTAGCGGGGCCATGGGATACGCAGTATTTT; cdr3_aa: CASSRGLAGPWDTQYF; v_call: TRBV5-6; clone_size: .; d_call: TRBD2; j_call: TRBJ2-3
cdr3_nt: TGCGCCAGCAGCTCCATACCTGATTTGGAGGGCTACACCTTC; cdr3_aa: CASSSIPDLEGYTF; v_call: TRBV5-1; clone_size: .; d_call: .; j_call: TRBJ1-2
cdr3_nt: TGTGCCAGCAGCTTAATGGCCGAGGGCATTCAGTACTTC; cdr3_aa: CASSLMAEGIQYF; v_call: TRBV7-3; clone_size: .; d_call: .; j_call: TRBJ2-4
cdr3_nt: TGTGCCAGCAGCTTAGGAGAAGCGGGAGACATTCAGTACTTC; cdr3_aa: CASSLGEAGDIQYF; v_call: TRBV7-3; clone_size: .; d_call: TRBD2; j_call: TRBJ2-4
cdr3_nt: TGCGCCAGCAGCCCCTCGACAGGCAACTATGGCTACACCTTC; cdr3_aa: CASSPSTGNYGYTF; v_call: TRBV5-1; clone_size: .; d_call: .; j_call: TRBJ1-2
cdr3_nt: TGTGCCAGCCGTCCTTCCCAAGAGACCCAGTACTTC; cdr3_aa: CASRPSQETQYF; v_call: TRBV3-1/TRBV3-2; clone_size: .; d_call: .; j_call: TRBJ2-5
cdr3_nt: TGTGCCAGCCAGGGGGCTGTTGAAGCTTTCTTT; cdr3_aa: CASQGAVEAFF; v_call: TRBV3-1/TRBV3-2; clone_size: .; d_call: TRBD1; j_call: TRBJ1-1
cdr3_nt: TGTGCCAGCAGCCACGGTACAGGTTACATGGGCACAGATACGCAGTATTTT; cdr3_aa: CASSHGTGYMGTDTQYF; v_call: TRBV5-6; clone_size: .; d_call: .; j_call: TRBJ2-3
cdr3_nt: TGTGCCAGCAGCCCAACCTCGAGCGGGGTCCCCTACGAGCAGTACTTC; cdr3_aa: CASSPTSSGVPYEQYF; v_call: TRBV11-2; clone_size: .; d_call: TRBD2; j_call: TRBJ2-7
cdr3_nt: TGCGCCAGCAGCTTGGGAGGGGGCTGGGGCAATCAGCCCCAGCATTTT; cdr3_aa: CASSLGGGWGNQPQHF; v_call: TRBV5-1; clone_size: .; d_call: TRBD1; j_call: TRBJ1-5
cdr3_nt: TGTGCCAGCAGCCAAGGGTCTAGCGAAAATGAGCAGTTCTTC; cdr3_aa: CASSQGSSENEQFF; v_call: TRBV3-1/TRBV3-2; clone_size: .; d_call: .; j_call: TRBJ2-1
cdr3_nt: TGTGCCAGCAGGCGAAACAGATGGAATAATTCACCCCTCCACTTT; cdr3_aa: CASRRNRWNNSPLHF; v_call: TRBV28; clone_size: .; d_call: .; j_call: TRBJ1-6
cdr3_nt: TGCGCCAGCAGCCAAGAGGGGACTAGCCAGTTCTTC; cdr3_aa: CASSQEGTSQFF; v_call: TRBV4-3; clone_size: once; d_call: TRBD2; j_call: TRBJ2-1
cdr3_nt: TGTGCCAGCGGGACAGGAAATGATGGCGGTGGCTACACCTTC; cdr3_aa: CASGTGNDGGGYTF; v_call: TRBV7-3; clone_size: .; d_call: TRBD1; j_call: TRBJ1-2
cdr3_nt: TGTGCCACCAGCAGCGGACTAGCGGGAGTGAAAGTGGGCACAGATACGCAGTATTTT; cdr3_aa: CATSSGLAGVKVGTDTQYF; v_call: TRBV15; clone_size: .; d_call: TRBD2; j_call: TRBJ2-3
cdr3_nt: TGTGCCAGCACTAGATTGGAATCTTATGGCTACACCTTC; cdr3_aa: CASTRLESYGYTF; v_call: TRBV28; clone_size: few; d_call: .; j_call: TRBJ1-2